This TCR beta chain was documented in a study of cytomegalovirus exposure and HLA in healthy donors (dated by TCRdb to 2017 to 2019). Looking at the study overall: According to an earlier analysis of 550 to 750 of the donors, 200 million or so T cells yielded approximately 120 million unique TCR beta sequences and approximately 300 Gb of sequence data. An early release covering roughly 580 HLA-typed donors comprised 250 to 350 gigabases of sequencing data and roughly 85 million unique TCR sequences. Of the roughly 390 genotyped donors, approximately 81% were placed in the genetic ancestry cluster associated with self-reported Caucasian donors. The study aimed to test whether cataloging public T cell receptors could reveal signatures of past pathogen exposure. Using immunosequencing, the study profiled T cell repertoires from about 650 subjects and related those repertoires to cytomegalovirus serostatus. A separate validation cohort of over 95 different subjects was used in addition to the roughly 720-subject first cohort. High-throughput TCR immunosequencing, statistical association of individual TCRs with disease status, and machine learning were combined to predict cytomegalovirus infection status. A later analysis re-analyzed previously published TCR beta repertoires from about 600 donors and added high-resolution HLA genotyping to study TCR occurrence patterns. The later analysis used no new phenotypic data to find candidate immune exposures, relying instead on TCR beta sequences and their occurrence across donors. An earlier analysis of nearly 600 of the donors applied high-throughput TCR beta sequencing to assess whether each TCR beta V gene segment acted as functional or pseudogenic. Donor age, sex, ethnicity and CMV serostatus were collected together with the repertoire data. Genome-wide SNP genotypes for about 55% of the roughly 670 donors were used in a later genetic analysis, which treated that subset as a discovery cohort. All discovery cohort repertoires had been generated on a single sequencing platform. HLA typing covered class I and class II loci at four-digit resolution. Typing coverage differed by locus: A, B, C, DRB1 and DQB1 were typed in roughly 620-630 donors, DQA1 in about 550, DPA1 in some 600, and DPB1 in around 490. Roughly five DR-DQ haplotypes were handled as single units for association and clustering, since linkage in the cohort was strong. Across 398 genotyped donors of the cohort, an average of roughly 200,000 unique TCR beta nucleotide sequences per donor were sequenced, and around 20% of those sequences were non-productive.

The cohort was made up of 666 healthy bone marrow donors. At the time of sampling, every cohort member was nominally healthy, though immune exposures that went unrecorded were likely present. The donor tested CMV seropositive and was one of the 289 seropositive cohort members. Every donor gave a peripheral blood sample, and the peripheral blood mononuclear cells from that sample were used for TCR beta sequencing. The Qiagen DNeasy Blood Extraction Kit was used to extract genomic DNA from the blood cell samples. Sequences SGHDN (CDR1) and FVKESK (CDR2) are obtained from the germline V gene. V loses 4 bases of germline sequence and J loses 0 bases, and the interval between the two ends is 13 bases. The CDR3, from cysteine to phenylalanine, totals 16 residues. Solely the CDR3 DNA is kept, with 48 bases framed from the first base. Summary of the overall study and its limitations: For the cohort, immune exposure information was limited to CMV serostatus. In vitro tests confirmed that a few of the cytomegalovirus-associated TCR beta chains recognize cytomegalovirus antigens. Because HLA typing was unavailable for some donors at each locus, only the typed subset was used in association tests. According to a later analysis, parvovirus B19, influenza, CMV and Epstein-Barr virus appeared linked to several top co-occurrence clusters. The presence/absence analyses assumed that sequencing depth was roughly uniform across donors, and that assumption may not be true. In a later analysis, most CMV-associated TCR beta chains were found to appear HLA-restricted, with HLA associations seemingly driven largely by CMV exposure. In both the original and validation cohorts, the classifier was reported to diagnose cytomegalovirus status with high specificity and sensitivity. The authors suggested that the approach could potentially be generalized to other disease states and immunological phenotypes. A further reported finding was that TCR beta sequences accurately predicted the HLA-A and HLA-B alleles for most subjects in the first cohort. The earlier analysis of some 540 of the donors excluded about 16 rarely observed V segments, including chromosome 9 orphons, because counts were too low. The 87-base-pair reads could not distinguish some IMGT-functional V segments, including TRBV6-2 and TRBV6-3, so those segments were excluded. Correlated functional status among segregating V segments might reflect linkage disequilibrium, but an unknown experimental factor could not be ruled out. Assigning TCR associations to individual alleles was difficult when HLA alleles, especially DR and DQ, strongly co-occurred. At a false discovery rate of 0.05, a later analysis linked under 20,000 TCR beta sequences to specific HLA alleles. In a later genetic analysis, a missense DCLRE1C variant was associated with V-gene and J-gene trimming of TCR beta chains, and the association was replicated in an independent cohort. Only TCR beta chains were sequenced in this cohort, and the absence of alpha or paired-chain data limited detectable features. Broadly in line with IMGT annotations, most TCR beta V segments showed up in productive rearrangements about 87% or about 30% of the time in an earlier analysis of a few hundred of the donors. A cluster of highly shared sequence variants was judged likely to represent a technical artifact of the sequencing pipeline. In a later analysis, TCR association rates were found to vary across HLA loci, with the most associated TCRs seen for DRB1 alleles and the fewest for HLA-C alleles. Compared with equally common non-associated chains, HLA-associated TCR beta chains in a later analysis were more clonally expanded and had lower generation probabilities. According to a later genetic analysis, donors in an Asian-associated ancestry cluster had fewer N-insertions in productive TCRs than the roughly 700-donor mean. Across donors, most TCR sequences were observed very rarely, whereas some public TCRs were present in many individuals. The study listed 164 TCR beta chains as associated with cytomegalovirus.

Turning to this clone: Its recognized antigen is unknown. Base qualities are not provided; no much larger clone lies one nucleotide away.

To prepare the library, the immunoSEQ multiplex PCR assay was applied. For the multiplex PCR, a mixture combining 60 forward primers for TCR Vbeta segments and 13 reverse primers for TCR Jbeta segments was used. Amplification of the CDR3 region of rearranged TCR beta genes was performed with a multiplex PCR assay on genomic DNA. On the Illumina HiSeq System, the amplified TCR beta libraries were sequenced as 87-base-pair reads. As for how the authors treated the data: A later analysis counted about 82 million unique TCR beta chains across the 670 or so repertoires, and some 11 million of these chains were shared by at least two donors. Raw reads were error-corrected and collapsed into unique sequences with a nearest-neighbor algorithm that merged closely related sequences to remove PCR and sequencing errors. Alignment of CDR3 sequences to IMGT reference sequences was used to assign V, D and J gene segments. For a sequence to be retained, a match of at least six nucleotides to both a V gene segment and a J gene segment was required. A rearrangement counted as productive if the CDR3 had no stop codons and remained in frame with V and J, and every other rearrangement counted as non-productive. CDR3 was defined according to IMGT convention as the region running from the second conserved V-encoded cysteine to the conserved J-encoded phenylalanine. In an earlier analysis of 587 of the donors, sequences lacking an unambiguous match to a single V gene segment were excluded. In an earlier analysis of approximately 550 of the donors, V segments were called functional above 56.7% productive rearrangements and were called segregating when the between-donor standard deviation exceeded 5%. A statistical classification framework was developed to diagnose cytomegalovirus status using the catalog of TCR beta chain sequences. A later analysis assigned V and J genes by comparing TCR nucleotide sequences with IMGT/GENE-DB human TR gene sequences. Using the TCRdist pipeline, a later analysis assigned CDR3 sequences along with most-parsimonious VDJ recombination scenarios. In a later analysis, every TCR beta chain was defined by the combination of its CDR3 amino acid sequence and its V-gene family, and reads without a unique V-gene family were dropped. To address suspected cross-contamination and a sequencing artifact, a later analysis removed a few hundred highly shared, low-generation-probability nucleotide sequences. In a later analysis, a clonal expansion index was calculated for each public chain from normalized within-repertoire ranks of inferred template counts. Generation probabilities in a later analysis came from a VDJ recombination model fitted to out-of-frame rearrangements, and those results were checked against IGoR. Hypergeometric tests were used in a later analysis to score TCR-TCR, TCR-HLA and TCR-CMV co-occurrence, with a repertoire-size bias correction applied to the TCR pairs. A later analysis estimated false discovery rates by permuting HLA or CMV assignments 20 times. In a later analysis, co-occurring TCRs were grouped with DBSCAN, and TCRdist sequence similarity was added when clustering was performed within HLA-allele-positive subsets. For co-occurrence clustering, repertoires with fewer than 30,000 or more than 120,000 public chains were excluded, along with four or five repertoires with anomalous nucleotide sharing. Drawn from immuneACCESS, this table holds only the in-frame rearrangements with V and J called that TCRdb kept. Clones are partly lost; checked studies trace under half to an unresolved V gene and leave the rest unexplained. V and J calls and clone size are copied from that table; D and trimming were computed from the DNA. The sample records fewer than 130,000 clones, about 80% of which are singletons. The leading ten clones occupy about 2.8% of the sample.

The chain joins TRBV14 to TRBJ1-5, with the D gene uncertain. The TCR was taken from a man between 50 and 59 years old in good health and CMV-seropositive. Sequences were obtained from PBMCs. The DNA sequence is as follows: TGTGCCAGCAGCCCAACAGTAAAATATAGCAATCAGCCCCAGCATTTT. Its protein product is CASSPTVKYSNQPQHF.